The 2 T cell receptor beta chains listed next were all sequenced from one sample in a study of T cells after yellow fever vaccination. TCRdb processed the 5' RACE reads anew with MiXCR; each CDR3 protein has one entry. The table includes 300,000 to 450,000 distinct CDR3 sequences, roughly 8% detected once. This specimen was PBMCs, taken roughly seven weeks after the first yellow fever vaccination. The receptors derive from a man younger than 35 who received the YFV17D yellow fever vaccine.

This clonotype was observed a few times. This chain joins TRBV20-1 and TRBJ2-7; 9 bases align to TRBD1. This CDR3 region has 13 residues. The ends lost 3 bases at V and 4 bases at J; junction bases unmatched: 4. CDR1 is DFQATT and CDR2 is SNEGSKA in the germline V gene (reference sequence). The CDR3 DNA follows: TGCAGTGCTAGTCTTGACAGGGGGTACGAGCAGTACTTC. Its protein product is CSASLDRGYEQYF.

This clonotype was seen ten or more times. V gene TRBV2 combines with J gene TRBJ1-1; D is ambiguous. The germline V gene encodes CDR1 SNHLY and CDR2 FYNNEI. The germline V and J ends were trimmed by 8 bases and 0 bases, with 7 bases remaining between them. The CDR3 totals 12 residues. CDR3: CASWSMNTEAFF. In DNA, the CDR3 is TGTGCCAGCTGGTCGATGAACACTGAAGCTTTCTTT.